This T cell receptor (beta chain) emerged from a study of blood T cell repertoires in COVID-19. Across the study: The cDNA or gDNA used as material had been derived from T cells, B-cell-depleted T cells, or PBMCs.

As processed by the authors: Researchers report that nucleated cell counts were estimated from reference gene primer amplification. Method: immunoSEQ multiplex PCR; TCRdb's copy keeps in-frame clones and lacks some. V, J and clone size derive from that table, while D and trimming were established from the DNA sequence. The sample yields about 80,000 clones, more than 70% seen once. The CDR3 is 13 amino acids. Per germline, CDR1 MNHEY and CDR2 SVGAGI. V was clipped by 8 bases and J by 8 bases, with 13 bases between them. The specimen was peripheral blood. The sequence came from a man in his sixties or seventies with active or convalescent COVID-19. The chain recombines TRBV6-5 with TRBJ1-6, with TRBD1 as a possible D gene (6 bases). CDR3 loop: CASGGQTDSPLHF. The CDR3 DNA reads TGTGCCAGCGGAGGACAGACCGATTCACCCCTCCACTTT.